Listed below are T cell receptor beta chains from one sample, sequenced in a study of blood T cell repertoires in COVID-19. Here immunoSEQ multiplex PCR was the method, and the copy in TCRdb shows in-frame clones only, minus some. The table includes over 150,000 clones, around 84% detected once. Sequencing input: peripheral blood. These receptors were obtained from a woman aged 60 to 75 with COVID-19, enrolled during active disease. CDR3s include the opening cysteine and the closing phenylalanine or tryptophan. D genes are given only for firm matches. For some rows the clone size is stated as once, few or many, or as a class when expanded; others skip it.

J gene: TRBJ1-1
D gene: NA
clone size: NA
V gene: TRBV2
CDR3 DNA: TGTGCCAGCAGTTTGACAGGCCGGAACACTGAAGCTTTCTTT
CDR3 protein: CASSLTGRNTEAFF

J gene: TRBJ2-1
D gene: NA
clone size: NA
V gene: TRBV9
CDR3 DNA: TGTGCCAGCAGCGCCTGGGGGGGCGGGTTTCGAAACAATGAGCAGTTCTTC
CDR3 protein: CASSAWGGGFRNNEQFF

J gene: TRBJ1-3
D gene: NA
clone size: NA
V gene: TRBV15
CDR3 DNA: TGTGCCACCAGCAGAGAGGACAGTCGAAACACCATATATTTT
CDR3 protein: CATSREDSRNTIYF

J gene: TRBJ1-6
D gene: NA
clone size: NA
V gene: TRBV6-1
CDR3 DNA: TGTGCCAGCAGTGAAGTGGCAGGGGCTTTGACACCCCTCCACTTT
CDR3 protein: CASSEVAGALTPLHF

J gene: TRBJ2-1
D gene: TRBD2
clone size: few
V gene: TRBV6-5
CDR3 DNA: TGTGCCAGCAGTCCCCTCGCGGGAGGACGGTATGAGCAGTTCTTC
CDR3 protein: CASSPLAGGRYEQFF

J gene: TRBJ1-1
D gene: NA
clone size: NA
V gene: TRBV4-1
CDR3 DNA: TGCGCCAGCAGCAAGACTGGAGAGGTGAACACTGAAGCTTTCTTT
CDR3 protein: CASSKTGEVNTEAFF

J gene: TRBJ1-4
D gene: TRBD1
clone size: few
V gene: TRBV7-6
CDR3 DNA: TGTGCCAGCAGCTTAGACCGGGGACAGGGGAGGGGAAAACTGTTTTTT
CDR3 protein: CASSLDRGQGRGKLFF

J gene: TRBJ2-1
D gene: TRBD2
clone size: NA
V gene: TRBV27
CDR3 DNA: TGTGCCAGCAGTTTAGGACTAGCGGGAGTAAGTTACAATGAGCAGTTCTTC
CDR3 protein: CASSLGLAGVSYNEQFF

J gene: TRBJ2-3
D gene: NA
clone size: NA
V gene: TRBV5-1
CDR3 DNA: TGCGCCAGCAGCTCTCGGACAGCCACAGATACGCAGTATTTT
CDR3 protein: CASSSRTATDTQYF

J gene: TRBJ1-5
D gene: TRBD1
clone size: NA
V gene: TRBV6-5
CDR3 DNA: TGTGCCAGCCGGGACAGGGGAGGTAATCAGCCCCAGCATTTT
CDR3 protein: CASRDRGGNQPQHF

J gene: TRBJ1-3
D gene: NA
clone size: NA
V gene: TRBV9
CDR3 DNA: TGTGCCAGCAGCGTATCCGGGGATGGAAACACCATATATTTT
CDR3 protein: CASSVSGDGNTIYF

J gene: TRBJ1-5
D gene: NA
clone size: NA
V gene: TRBV2
CDR3 DNA: TGTGCCAGCACTGAGGTGGGACATACATATAGCAATCAGCCCCAGCATTTT
CDR3 protein: CASTEVGHTYSNQPQHF

J gene: TRBJ1-1
D gene: TRBD1
clone size: NA
V gene: TRBV19
CDR3 DNA: TGTGCCAGTAGTATAGGCCACAGGGGGAACACTGAAGCTTTCTTT
CDR3 protein: CASSIGHRGNTEAFF

J gene: TRBJ2-1
D gene: TRBD2
clone size: few
V gene: TRBV3-1/TRBV3-2
CDR3 DNA: TGTGCCAGCAGCCCACTCGGACTAGCGGGGGGGCAGTTCTTC
CDR3 protein: CASSPLGLAGGQFF

J gene: TRBJ2-1
D gene: TRBD1
clone size: NA
V gene: TRBV6-5
CDR3 DNA: TGTGCCAGCAGAACCGGACAGGGGTACAATGAGCAGTTCTTC
CDR3 protein: CASRTGQGYNEQFF

J gene: TRBJ1-3
D gene: NA
clone size: NA
V gene: TRBV3-1/TRBV3-2
CDR3 DNA: TGTGCCAGCAGCCAAGACAGGGTTGGAAACACCATATATTTT
CDR3 protein: CASSQDRVGNTIYF

J gene: TRBJ2-1
D gene: NA
clone size: once
V gene: TRBV2
CDR3 DNA: TGTGCCAGCAGTGAAGCGGGAGGATACAATGAGCAGTTCTTC
CDR3 protein: CASSEAGGYNEQFF

J gene: TRBJ1-1
D gene: TRBD1
clone size: NA
V gene: TRBV27
CDR3 DNA: TGTGCCAGCAGGCCGACAGGGGGCACTGAAGCTTTCTTT
CDR3 protein: CASRPTGGTEAFF

J gene: TRBJ2-3
D gene: TRBD2
clone size: once
V gene: TRBV3-1/TRBV3-2
CDR3 DNA: TGTGCCAGCAGCCAAGATAGTAGCGGGGGCCCCACAGATACGCAGTATTTT
CDR3 protein: CASSQDSSGGPTDTQYF

J gene: TRBJ2-2
D gene: NA
clone size: NA
V gene: TRBV2
CDR3 DNA: TGTGCCAGCAGTGGGGGGCAGGCGAGGGGGGAGCTGTTTTTT
CDR3 protein: CASSGGQARGELFF

J gene: TRBJ1-5
D gene: TRBD1
clone size: few
V gene: TRBV4-2
CDR3 DNA: TGTGCCAGCAGCCAGCACAGGGGCTACAATCAGCCCCAGCATTTT
CDR3 protein: CASSQHRGYNQPQHF

J gene: TRBJ2-2
D gene: NA
clone size: NA
V gene: TRBV5-6
CDR3 DNA: TGTGCCAGCAGCCCGACTCCAACCACCGGGGAGCTGTTTTTT
CDR3 protein: CASSPTPTTGELFF

J gene: TRBJ2-5
D gene: NA
clone size: NA
V gene: TRBV2
CDR3 DNA: TGTGCCAGCAGTGGCGGCCTGGTGGAGACCCAGTACTTC
CDR3 protein: CASSGGLVETQYF

J gene: TRBJ1-6
D gene: NA
clone size: NA
V gene: TRBV6-5
CDR3 DNA: TGTGCCAGCAGACGTGGACAGACTGATTCACCCCTCCACTTT
CDR3 protein: CASRRGQTDSPLHF

J gene: TRBJ1-5
D gene: TRBD1
clone size: NA
V gene: TRBV9
CDR3 DNA: TGTGCCAGCAGCGGCGGACAGGGAGCTCATCAGCCCCAGCATTTT
CDR3 protein: CASSGGQGAHQPQHF

J gene: TRBJ1-1
D gene: NA
clone size: NA
V gene: TRBV15
CDR3 DNA: TGTGCCACCAGCACCCAAGGGGGAGACACTGAAGCTTTCTTT
CDR3 protein: CATSTQGGDTEAFF

J gene: TRBJ1-5
D gene: TRBD1
clone size: NA
V gene: TRBV5-5
CDR3 DNA: TGTGCCAGCAGGGTCGGGACAGGGGGCCGTCAGCCCCAGCATTTT
CDR3 protein: CASRVGTGGRQPQHF

J gene: TRBJ2-5
D gene: TRBD2
clone size: many
V gene: TRBV18
CDR3 DNA: TGTGCCAGCTCACCAAGAATAGCGGGAGGGGAAGAGACCCAGTACTTC
CDR3 protein: CASSPRIAGGEETQYF

J gene: TRBJ1-1
D gene: TRBD1
clone size: NA
V gene: TRBV10-3
CDR3 DNA: TGTGCCATCAGTGGGGGGGACAGGGCCAACACTGAAGCTTTCTTT
CDR3 protein: CAISGGDRANTEAFF